The rows below give T cell receptor beta chains drawn from one sample of a study of CD8+ T cells in alopecia areata. Produced via immunoSEQ multiplex PCR; TCRdb's table is partial and in-frame only. The repertoire holds 95,000 to 120,000 clones, with under 60% as singletons. The sequencing sample was made of NKG2D-low CD8+ T cells sorted from blood. The origin of the receptors is a human donor with alopecia areata. The CDR3 runs from the conserved cysteine through the conserved F or W. D genes are given only for firm matches. Not all rows give a size; the values are once, few, many and, for expanded clones, a class.

j_call d_call v_call clone_size cdr3_nt cdr3_aa
TRBJ1-1 NA TRBV2 NA TGTGCCAGCAGTGACCGACAGACAGAATTGAACACTGAAGCTTTCTTT CASSDRQTELNTEAFF
TRBJ2-2 TRBD2 TRBV19 few TGTGCCAGTAGTATCGGACTAGTCGCCGGGGAGCTGTTTTTT CASSIGLVAGELFF
TRBJ2-1 TRBD1 TRBV29-1 NA TGCAGCGTTGACAGGGGGCGCAGAGATGAGCAGTTCTTC CSVDRGRRDEQFF
TRBJ2-1 TRBD2 TRBV5-1 NA TGCGCCAGCAGCTTGGGGACTAGCCGATCCTACAATGAGCAGTTCTTC CASSLGTSRSYNEQFF
TRBJ2-2 NA TRBV27 NA TGTGCCAGCAGTCCCCCTACCCCCGGGGAGCTGTTTTTT CASSPPTPGELFF
TRBJ2-3 NA TRBV2 once TGTGCCAGCAGTTGGACTATTGATACGCAGTATTTT CASSWTIDTQYF
TRBJ2-5 NA TRBV7-9 few TGTGCCAGCAGCTTAGCCGCCGAGGTCCAAGAGACCCAGTACTTC CASSLAAEVQETQYF
TRBJ1-4 TRBD1 TRBV5-6 NA TGTGCCAGCAGCTTGGAGACAGGGAGTGAAAAACTGTTTTTT CASSLETGSEKLFF
TRBJ2-1 TRBD2 TRBV27 NA TGTGCCAGCAGTATAGCGGGAGACTACAATGAGCAGTTCTTC CASSIAGDYNEQFF
TRBJ2-7 NA TRBV15 NA TGTGCCACCAGCAGCAACCCGGACGAGCAGTACTTC CATSSNPDEQYF
TRBJ2-7 TRBD2 TRBV27 NA TGTGCCAGCAGTTTAATAGCGGGAAGCTCCTACGAGCAGTACTTC CASSLIAGSSYEQYF
TRBJ2-7 NA TRBV5-5 NA TGTGCCAGCAGCTTGCCGGCCAGTAACTCCTACGAGCAGTACTTC CASSLPASNSYEQYF
TRBJ2-3 TRBD1 TRBV5-6 NA TGTGCCAGCACGGACAGGGGTGCAGATACGCAGTATTTT CASTDRGADTQYF
TRBJ2-7 NA TRBV27 NA TGTGCCAGCAGTTTATCGCTGGATCACTCCTACGAGCAGTACTTC CASSLSLDHSYEQYF
TRBJ2-7 NA TRBV27 once TGTGCCAGCAGTTTACCCGGTTCCGAGCAGTACTTC CASSLPGSEQYF
TRBJ2-5 NA TRBV6-5 few TGTGCCAGCAGTTCCGGGCCGACCCAGTACTTC CASSSGPTQYF
TRBJ2-3 NA TRBV9 few TGTGCCAGCAGCGGGGGAAGCACAGATACGCAGTATTTT CASSGGSTDTQYF
TRBJ2-7 TRBD1 TRBV11-3 NA TGTGCCAGCAGCGAACGGACAGGCTACGAGCAGTACTTC CASSERTGYEQYF
TRBJ1-2 NA TRBV29-1 NA TGCAGCGTTGTGACCACTAACTATGGCTACACCTTC CSVVTTNYGYTF
TRBJ2-7 NA TRBV27 NA TGTGCCAGCAGTTTAAGAGGCGGAGGGCCCCTCTCCTACGAGCAGTACTTC CASSLRGGGPLSYEQYF
TRBJ2-3 NA TRBV27 NA TGTGCCAGCAGTTTCGGGGTGCAGAGCACAGATACGCAGTATTTT CASSFGVQSTDTQYF
TRBJ2-2 TRBD2 TRBV6-1 NA TGTGCCAGCAGTGAAGGACTAGCGGGAGGAACCGGGGAGCTGTTTTTT CASSEGLAGGTGELFF
TRBJ2-1 NA TRBV6-4 NA TGTGCCAGCAGTGAGTGGGAGGACAATGAGCAGTTCTTC CASSEWEDNEQFF
TRBJ2-7 NA TRBV2 NA TGTGCCAGCACTGAGGGGCGCCTTTCCTACGAGCAGTACTTC CASTEGRLSYEQYF
TRBJ2-7 TRBD1 TRBV29-1 few TGCAGCGTTGAAGTTACAGGGGGCGCGTTCTACGAGCAGTACTTC CSVEVTGGAFYEQYF
TRBJ1-2 TRBD1 TRBV6-5 NA TGTGCCAGCAGTACGGACAGGGGTTATGGCTACACCTTC CASSTDRGYGYTF
TRBJ2-7 TRBD1 TRBV29-1 few TGCAGCGTTGAAGGGACAGGGGTGTACGAGCAGTACTTC CSVEGTGVYEQYF
TRBJ2-7 NA TRBV29-1 few TGCAGCGTTGGCAGGGTGGGGGCGGAGCAGTACTTC CSVGRVGAEQYF
TRBJ1-1 NA TRBV19 NA TGTGCCAGTAGTATTATTGGCAGGGTGAACACTGAAGCTTTCTTT CASSIIGRVNTEAFF
TRBJ1-1 NA TRBV4-1 NA TGCGCCAGCAGCCAACAGGAGAACACTGAAGCTTTCTTT CASSQQENTEAFF
TRBJ2-3 NA TRBV9 NA TGTGCCAGCAGCGAAGCCCCCACAGATACGCAGTATTTT CASSEAPTDTQYF
TRBJ2-2 TRBD2 TRBV29-1 NA TGCAGCGTTGGTCGGGGGGAAGTCGGGGAGCTGTTTTTT CSVGRGEVGELFF
TRBJ1-1 NA TRBV11-2 NA TGTGCCAGCAGCCCAAGCGGGATGAACACTGAAGCTTTCTTT CASSPSGMNTEAFF
TRBJ2-1 TRBD2 TRBV7-9 few TGTGCCAGCAGCTTAGTGTCACTAGCGCGCAATGAGCAGTTCTTC CASSLVSLARNEQFF
TRBJ2-3 TRBD2 TRBV13 NA TGTGCCAGCAGCGTCGGGACTAACACAGATACGCAGTATTTT CASSVGTNTDTQYF
TRBJ2-1 NA TRBV29-1 once TGCAGGGTTGAAGTGGCCCAGAACAATGAGCAGTTCTTC CRVEVAQNNEQFF
TRBJ2-1 TRBD2 TRBV4-1 few TGCGCCAGCAGCCATCTGGATTCCGGGACTAGCGGGATACGGCCGTTCTTC CASSHLDSGTSGIRPFF
TRBJ1-2 NA TRBV27 few TGTGCCAGCAAAAGGATGAACGATGGCTACACCTTC CASKRMNDGYTF
TRBJ2-7 TRBD1 TRBV9 NA TGTGCCAGCAGCTCAGGGGGCGACGGGTACGAGCAGTACTTC CASSSGGDGYEQYF
TRBJ2-1 NA TRBV11-2 NA TGTGCCAGCAGCTTAGTACAGGGTAGGGGTAATGAGCAGTTCTTC CASSLVQGRGNEQFF
TRBJ2-7 TRBD2 TRBV4-1 NA TGCGCCAGCAGCCAAGCCGGGACTAGCGGGAGTTACGAGCAGTACTTC CASSQAGTSGSYEQYF
TRBJ2-1 TRBD1 TRBV9 NA TGTGCCAGCAGCGCTCTGGGAGGACAGGGGAACAATGAGCAGTTCTTC CASSALGGQGNNEQFF
TRBJ1-2 NA TRBV28 NA TGTGCCAGCACTCAACGACAGGCCGTATCCTATCCAGGCTACACCTTC CASTQRQAVSYPGYTF
TRBJ2-7 NA TRBV27 NA TGTGCCAGCAGTTTATCGTTCGGGAACGCCGAGCAGTACTTC CASSLSFGNAEQYF
TRBJ1-5 TRBD1 TRBV28 few TGTGCCAGCAGTTACCCCGGACAGGGCAAGCCCCAGCATTTT CASSYPGQGKPQHF